This entry lists 10 T cell receptor beta chains sequenced from one sample in a study of shared clonotypes between healthy human individuals (dated by TCRdb to 2019 to 2021). Library creation used the immunoSEQ multiplex PCR assay. The source is immuneACCESS, and TCRdb retained only in-frame sequences with V and J called. Part of the clones is not carried over; for the studies checked, unresolved V genes explain less than half of this, and the remainder is unexplained. This sample gives roughly 720,000 clones in total; less than 95% of them show up just once. The leading ten clones occupy 34% of the sample. Source material: memory CD8+ T cells from PBMCs. Per the publication, the cell subset or site label means: CD45RO+ cells pooled with CCR7-negative TemRA cells. The source is a man aged 18 to 29 in good health. Some clones in this sample may be carry-over from other donors' samples.

The rearrangement uses TRBV5-1 and TRBJ1-1; weak D call: TRBD1 (5 bases). Germline V gene sequence: CDR1 SGHRS, CDR2 YFSETQ. The CDR3 consists of 12 residues. The germline V and J ends were trimmed by 0 bases and 11 bases, with 11 bases remaining between them. Written as DNA, the CDR3 is TGCGCCAGCAGCTTGGAAGGGGTGGGTGCTTTCTTT. Amino acid sequence: CASSLEGVGAFF.

The rearrangement links TRBV5-1 to TRBJ2-4; tentatively, D is TRBD1 (8 bases). V dropped 5 bases and J dropped 0 bases, with 24 bases sitting between them. CDR3 length: 19 residues. Per germline, CDR1 SGHRS and CDR2 YFSETQ. For the CDR3, the DNA is TGCGCCAGCAGTCCGCGGGGGACAGGCGAAGTTTTAGCCAAAAACATTCAGTACTTC. Protein product: CASSPRGTGEVLAKNIQYF.

The chain has TRBV6-5 and TRBJ2-5; D is undetermined. Trimming took off 6 bases at V and 5 bases at J, with 10 bases between the two ends. Germline loops: CDR1 MNHEY, CDR2 SVGAGI. CDR3 length: 12 amino acids. The CDR3 protein is CASSPTPETQYF. In DNA form, the CDR3 reads TGTGCCAGCAGCCCAACCCCGGAGACCCAGTACTTC.

This chain joins TRBV7-6 and TRBJ2-7, with a tentative D call TRBD1 (5 bases). V was clipped by 2 bases and J by 7 bases, with 15 bases between them. Germline CDR1 and CDR2: SGHVS and FNYEAQ. The CDR3 sequence is 14 residues long. CDR3: CASSLSSGLAEQYF. Here the CDR3 DNA reads TGTGCCAGCAGCTTAAGTTCAGGGTTAGCTGAGCAGTACTTC.

The gene calls are TRBV6-5 and TRBJ2-7; 8 bases match TRBD1. CDR3 size: 16 residues. Trimming took 0 bases from V and 0 from J; bases not matched to a gene: 4. The germline CDR1 and CDR2 sequences are MNHEY and SVGAGI. The DNA for the CDR3 is TGTGCCAGCAGTTACTCAACGGGACAGGTCTCCTACGAGCAGTACTTC. Residues: CASSYSTGQVSYEQYF.

This clone was seen a handful of times. The chain joins TRBV27 to TRBJ1-2; 8 bases map to TRBD1. CDR3 size: 16 residues. The germline V gene encodes CDR1 MNHEY and CDR2 SMNVEV (reference sequence). J was trimmed by 4 bases and V by 8 bases; bases with no gene match: 15. The CDR3, as DNA: TGTGCCAGCTCCTTATCCCCCCGGACAGGGCCCTATGGCTACACCTTC. Protein product: CASSLSPRTGPYGYTF.

The rearrangement uses TRBV9 and TRBJ2-7; 10 nucleotides match TRBD2. This CDR3 has 15 amino acids. J was trimmed by 2 bases and V by 3 bases; bases with no gene match: 5. CDR1 is SGDLS and CDR2 is YYNGEE in the germline V gene. DNA of the CDR3: TGTGCCAGCAGCGCACGACTAGCGGGTCCCTACGAGCAGTACTTC. It translates to CASSARLAGPYEQYF.

The chain recombines TRBV27 with TRBJ2-5; 10 bases map to TRBD1. The trim removed 3 bases at V and 5 bases at J, leaving 6 bases unmatched. Germline V gives CDR1 MNHEY, CDR2 SMNVEV (reference sequence). This CDR3 contains 15 residues. The DNA of the CDR3 is TGTGCCAGCAGTTTGGTCGGGACAGGGGTGGAGACCCAGTACTTC. Translating it yields CASSLVGTGVETQYF.

The chain links TRBV4-1 to TRBJ2-1; D is undetermined. CDR1 and CDR2 (germline): MGHRA, YSYEKL. CDR3 length equals 13 residues. Trimming stripped 0 bases from V and 9 bases from J, with 9 bases between. As DNA, the CDR3 is TGCGCCAGCAGCCAAGAACCGGGCGGTGAGCAGTTCTTC. It translates to CASSQEPGGEQFF.

The gene calls are TRBV2 and TRBJ2-5, with no clear D. CDR3 size: 15 residues. V was shortened by 0 bases and J by 2 bases, with 10 bases between the two germline ends. CDR1 is SNHLY and CDR2 is FYNNEI in the germline V gene. CDR3 residues: CASSEAMAPQETQYF. For the CDR3, the DNA is TGTGCCAGCAGTGAAGCTATGGCCCCGCAAGAGACCCAGTACTTC.